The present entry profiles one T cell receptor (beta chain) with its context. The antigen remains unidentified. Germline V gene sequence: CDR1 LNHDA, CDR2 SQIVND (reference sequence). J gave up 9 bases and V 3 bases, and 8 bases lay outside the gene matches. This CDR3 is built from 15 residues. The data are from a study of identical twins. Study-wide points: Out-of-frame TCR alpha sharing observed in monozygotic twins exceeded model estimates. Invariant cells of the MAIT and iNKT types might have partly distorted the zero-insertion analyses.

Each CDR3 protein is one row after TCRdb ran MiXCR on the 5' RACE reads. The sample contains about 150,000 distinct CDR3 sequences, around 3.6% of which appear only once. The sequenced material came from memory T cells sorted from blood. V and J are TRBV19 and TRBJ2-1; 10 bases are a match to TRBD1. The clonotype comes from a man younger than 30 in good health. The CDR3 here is CASSISRDRGPEQFF. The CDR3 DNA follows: TGTGCCAGTAGTATCTCACGGGACAGGGGTCCTGAGCAGTTCTTC.